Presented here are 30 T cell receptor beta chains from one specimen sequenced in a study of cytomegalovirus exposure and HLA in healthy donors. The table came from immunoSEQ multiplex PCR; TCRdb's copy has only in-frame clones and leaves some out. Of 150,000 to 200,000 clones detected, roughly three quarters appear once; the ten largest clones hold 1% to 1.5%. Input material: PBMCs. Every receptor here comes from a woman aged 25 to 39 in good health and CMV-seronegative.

Here the CDR3 reads CATFRVGEKLFF. The CDR3 region has the DNA TGTGCCACGTTCAGGGTAGGGGAAAAACTGTTTTTT. This rearrangement joins TRBV2 to TRBJ1-4, with a weak D call TRBD1 (5 bases). Per the germline V gene, CDR1 is SNHLY and CDR2 is FYNNEI. The V and J ends lost 10 bases and 8 bases respectively, with 14 bases between them. This CDR3 is 12 amino acids long.

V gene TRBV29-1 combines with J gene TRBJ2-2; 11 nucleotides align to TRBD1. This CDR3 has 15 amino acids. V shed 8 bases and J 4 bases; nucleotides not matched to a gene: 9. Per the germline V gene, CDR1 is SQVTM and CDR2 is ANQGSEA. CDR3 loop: CSSSGTGGFTGELFF. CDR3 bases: TGCAGCTCTTCCGGGACAGGGGGATTCACCGGGGAGCTGTTTTTT.

The CDR3 nucleotides read TGTGCCAGTAGTGCGGGCCAACTAAACCATGAGCAGTTCTTC. Protein product: CASSAGQLNHEQFF. V usage is TRBV19 and J usage is TRBJ2-1; D perhaps matches TRBD2 (5 bases). Germline V CDR1 and CDR2: LNHDA, SQIVND (reference sequence). Trimming pared 5 bases from V and 8 bases from J, leaving 16 bases between. The CDR3 is made up of 14 amino acids. Variable domain in full (rest from reference TRBV19 and TRBJ2-1): DGGITQSPKYLFRKEGQNVTLSCEQNLNHDAMYWYRQDPGQGLRLIYYSQIVNDFQKGDIAEGYSVSREKKESFPLTVTSAQKNPTAFYLCASSAGQLNHEQFFGPGTRLTVL.

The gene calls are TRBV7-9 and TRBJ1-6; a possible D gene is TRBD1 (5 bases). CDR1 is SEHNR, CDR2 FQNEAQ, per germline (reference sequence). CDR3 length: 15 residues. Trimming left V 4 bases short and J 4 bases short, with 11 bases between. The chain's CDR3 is CASSSGDGYNSPLHF. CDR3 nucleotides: TGTGCCAGCAGCTCGGGGGACGGGTATAATTCACCCCTCCACTTT.

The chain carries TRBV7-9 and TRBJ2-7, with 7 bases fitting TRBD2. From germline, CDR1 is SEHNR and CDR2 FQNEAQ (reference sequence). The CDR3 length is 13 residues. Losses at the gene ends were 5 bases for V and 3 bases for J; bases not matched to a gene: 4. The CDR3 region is CASSMGLSYEQYF. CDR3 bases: TGTGCCAGCAGCATGGGACTAAGCTACGAGCAGTACTTC.

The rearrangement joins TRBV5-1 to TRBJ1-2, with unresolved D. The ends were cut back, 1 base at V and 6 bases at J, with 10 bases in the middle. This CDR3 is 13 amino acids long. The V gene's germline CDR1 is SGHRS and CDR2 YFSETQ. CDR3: CASSLNLPDGYTF. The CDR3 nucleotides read TGCGCCAGCAGCTTGAACCTACCGGATGGCTACACCTTC.

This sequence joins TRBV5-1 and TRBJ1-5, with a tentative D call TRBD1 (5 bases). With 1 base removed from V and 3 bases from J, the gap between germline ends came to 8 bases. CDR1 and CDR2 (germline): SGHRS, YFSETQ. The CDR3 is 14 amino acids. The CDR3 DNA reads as TGCGCCAGCAGCTTGTCAGGGTTCAATCAGCCCCAGCATTTT. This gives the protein CASSLSGFNQPQHF. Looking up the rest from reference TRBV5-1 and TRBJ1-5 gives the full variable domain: KAGVTQTPRYLIKTRGQQVTLSCSPISGHRSVSWYQQTPGQGLQFLFEYFSETQRNKGNFPGRFSGRQFSNSRSEMNVSTLELGDSALYLCASSLSGFNQPQHFGDGTRLSIL.

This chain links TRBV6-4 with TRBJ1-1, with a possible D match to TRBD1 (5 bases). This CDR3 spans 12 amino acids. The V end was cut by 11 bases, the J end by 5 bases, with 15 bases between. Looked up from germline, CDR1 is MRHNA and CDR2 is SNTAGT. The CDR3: CAPRGRETEAFF. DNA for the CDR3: TGTGCCCCACGAGGCAGGGAAACTGAAGCTTTCTTT.

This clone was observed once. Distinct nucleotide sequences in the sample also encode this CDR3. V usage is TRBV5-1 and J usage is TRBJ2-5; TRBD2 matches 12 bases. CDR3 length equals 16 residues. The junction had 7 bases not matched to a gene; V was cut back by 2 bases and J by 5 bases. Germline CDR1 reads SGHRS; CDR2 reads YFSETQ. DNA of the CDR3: TGCGCCAGCAGCTTAACTAGCGGGGGGCTAGGGGAGACCCAGTACTTC. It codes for CASSLTSGGLGETQYF.

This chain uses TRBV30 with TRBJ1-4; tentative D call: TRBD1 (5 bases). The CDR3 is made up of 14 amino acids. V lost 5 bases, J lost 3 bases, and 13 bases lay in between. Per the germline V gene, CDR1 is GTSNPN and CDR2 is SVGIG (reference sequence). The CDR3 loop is CAWGLWGANEKLFF. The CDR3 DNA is TGTGCCTGGGGCCTTTGGGGGGCTAATGAAAAACTGTTTTTT.

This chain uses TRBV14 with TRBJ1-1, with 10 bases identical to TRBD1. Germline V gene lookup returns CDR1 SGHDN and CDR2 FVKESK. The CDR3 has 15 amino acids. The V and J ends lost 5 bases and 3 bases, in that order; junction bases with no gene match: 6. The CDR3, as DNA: TGTGCCAGCAGCGGGCAGACAGGGGGCTACACTGAAGCTTTCTTT. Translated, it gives CASSGQTGGYTEAFF.

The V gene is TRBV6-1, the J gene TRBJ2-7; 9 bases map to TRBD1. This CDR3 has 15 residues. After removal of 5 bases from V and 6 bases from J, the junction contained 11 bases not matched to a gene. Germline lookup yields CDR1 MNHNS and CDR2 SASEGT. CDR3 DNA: TGTGCCAGCAGTCCACCCGGGACAGGGTCGGGCGAGCAGTACTTC. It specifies CASSPPGTGSGEQYF.

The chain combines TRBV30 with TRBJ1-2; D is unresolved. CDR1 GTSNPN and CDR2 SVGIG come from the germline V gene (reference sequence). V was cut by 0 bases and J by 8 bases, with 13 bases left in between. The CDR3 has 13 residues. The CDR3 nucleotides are TGTGCCTGGAGTGTAGTCGGGGTGGAAGGCTACACCTTC. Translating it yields CAWSVVGVEGYTF.

CDR3 sequence reads: CASSRGGQVTGYTF. As DNA, the CDR3 is TGCGCCAGCAGCCGAGGGGGACAGGTTACTGGCTACACCTTC. The chain is built from TRBV4-1 and TRBJ1-2, with 8 bases identical to TRBD1. Germline CDR1 reads MGHRA; CDR2 reads YSYEKL. The CDR3 totals 14 residues. J gave up 7 bases and V 4 bases, and 8 bases lay outside the gene matches.

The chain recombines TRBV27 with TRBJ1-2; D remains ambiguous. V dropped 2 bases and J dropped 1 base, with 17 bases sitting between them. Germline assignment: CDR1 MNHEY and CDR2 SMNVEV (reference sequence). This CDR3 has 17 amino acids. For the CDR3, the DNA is TGTGCCAGCAGTTTAAGCGGGTCGTATGGGGATAACTATGGCTACACCTTC. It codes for CASSLSGSYGDNYGYTF.

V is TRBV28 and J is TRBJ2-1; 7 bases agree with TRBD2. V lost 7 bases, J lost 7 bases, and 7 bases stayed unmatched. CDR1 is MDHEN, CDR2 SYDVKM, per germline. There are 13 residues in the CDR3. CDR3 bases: TGTGCCAGCACCACCGGGACTACAAATGAGCAGTTCTTC. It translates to CASTTGTTNEQFF.

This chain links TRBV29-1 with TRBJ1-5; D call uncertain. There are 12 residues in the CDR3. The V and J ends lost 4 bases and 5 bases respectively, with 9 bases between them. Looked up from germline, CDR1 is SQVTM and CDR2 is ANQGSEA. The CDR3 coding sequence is TGCAGCGTTGGAGATACAGATCAGCCCCAGCATTTT. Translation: CSVGDTDQPQHF.

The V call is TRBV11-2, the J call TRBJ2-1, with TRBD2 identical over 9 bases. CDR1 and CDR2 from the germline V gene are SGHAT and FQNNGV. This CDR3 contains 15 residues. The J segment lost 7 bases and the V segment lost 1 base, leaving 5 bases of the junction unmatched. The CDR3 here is CASSLAGRGGNEQFF. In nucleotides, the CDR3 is TGTGCCAGCAGCTTAGCAGGGCGGGGGGGTAATGAGCAGTTCTTC.

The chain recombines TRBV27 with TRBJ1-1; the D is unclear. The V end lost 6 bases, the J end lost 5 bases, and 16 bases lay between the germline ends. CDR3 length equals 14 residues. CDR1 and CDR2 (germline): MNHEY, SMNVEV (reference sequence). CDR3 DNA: TGTGCCAGCAGAGATAGAACCGGGAGGACTGAAGCTTTCTTT. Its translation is CASRDRTGRTEAFF.

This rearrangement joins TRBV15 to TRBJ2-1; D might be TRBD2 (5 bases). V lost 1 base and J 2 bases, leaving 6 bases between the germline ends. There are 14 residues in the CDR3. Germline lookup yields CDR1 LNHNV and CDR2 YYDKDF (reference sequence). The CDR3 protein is CATSRGGTYNEQFF. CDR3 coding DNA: TGTGCCACCAGCAGAGGAGGGACCTACAATGAGCAGTTCTTC.

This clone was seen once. This CDR3 is CASSPGLAGGLDTQYF. The CDR3 DNA sequence: TGTGCCAGCAGCCCCGGACTAGCGGGGGGATTGGATACGCAGTATTTT. This rearrangement joins TRBV7-3 to TRBJ2-3; 14 nucleotides match TRBD2. Germline CDR1 and CDR2: SGHTA and FQGTGA. CDR3 length: 16 amino acids. The junction had 7 bases not matched to a gene; V was cut back by 5 bases and J by 6 bases.

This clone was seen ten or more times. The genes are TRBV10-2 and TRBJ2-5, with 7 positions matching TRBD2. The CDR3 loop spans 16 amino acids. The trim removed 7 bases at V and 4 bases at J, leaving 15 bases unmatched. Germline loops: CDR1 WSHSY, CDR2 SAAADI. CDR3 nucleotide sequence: TGCGCCAGCATGTTGGTGTGGCGGGAGCGGGCAGAGACCCAGTACTTC. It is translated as CASMLVWRERAETQYF.

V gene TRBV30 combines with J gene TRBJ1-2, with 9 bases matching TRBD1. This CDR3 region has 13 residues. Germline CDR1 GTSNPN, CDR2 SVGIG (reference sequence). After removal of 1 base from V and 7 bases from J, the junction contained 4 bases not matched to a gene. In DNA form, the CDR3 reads TGTGCCTGGAGTGCCGGGACAGGGCTTGGCTACACCTTC. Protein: CAWSAGTGLGYTF.

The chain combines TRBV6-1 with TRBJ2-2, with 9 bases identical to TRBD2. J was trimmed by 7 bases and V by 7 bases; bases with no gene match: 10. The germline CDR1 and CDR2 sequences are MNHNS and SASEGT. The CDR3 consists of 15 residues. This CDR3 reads CASIEIAGVNGELFF. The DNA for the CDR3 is TGTGCCAGCATCGAGATAGCGGGGGTGAACGGGGAGCTGTTTTTT.

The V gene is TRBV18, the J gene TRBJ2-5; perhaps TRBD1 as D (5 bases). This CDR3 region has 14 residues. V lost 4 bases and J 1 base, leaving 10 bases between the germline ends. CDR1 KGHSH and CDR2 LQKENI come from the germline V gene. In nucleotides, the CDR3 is TGTGCCAGCTCACTCGACAGCCTCCAAGAGACCCAGTACTTC. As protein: CASSLDSLQETQYF. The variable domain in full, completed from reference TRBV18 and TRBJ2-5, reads NAGVMQNPRHLVRRRGQEARLRCSPMKGHSHVYWYRQLPEEGLKFMVYLQKENIIDESGMPKERFSAEFPKEGPSILRIQQVVRGDSAAYFCASSLDSLQETQYFGPGTRLLVL.

For the CDR3, the DNA is TGCGCCAGCAGCCAAGCCGAGTTCCATGAGCAGTTCTTC. It yields the protein CASSQAEFHEQFF. The rearrangement links TRBV4-1 to TRBJ2-1; no definite D call. The CDR3 has 13 residues. V lost 1 base to trimming and J lost 8 bases, with 9 bases between them. Per the germline V gene, CDR1 is MGHRA and CDR2 is YSYEKL.

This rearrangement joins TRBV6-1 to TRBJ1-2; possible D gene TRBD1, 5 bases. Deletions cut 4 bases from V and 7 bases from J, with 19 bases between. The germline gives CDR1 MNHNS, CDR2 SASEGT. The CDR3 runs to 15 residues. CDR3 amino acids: CASSVEVGPGGGYTF. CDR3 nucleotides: TGTGCCAGCAGTGTCGAGGTGGGACCGGGGGGTGGCTACACCTTC.

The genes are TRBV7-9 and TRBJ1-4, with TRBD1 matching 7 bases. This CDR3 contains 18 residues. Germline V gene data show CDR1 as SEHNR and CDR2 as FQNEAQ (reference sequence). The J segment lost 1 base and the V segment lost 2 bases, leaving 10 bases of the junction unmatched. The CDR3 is CASSLPQGESVTNEKLFF. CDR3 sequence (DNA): TGTGCCAGCAGCTTACCTCAGGGGGAGTCAGTAACTAATGAAAAACTGTTTTTT.

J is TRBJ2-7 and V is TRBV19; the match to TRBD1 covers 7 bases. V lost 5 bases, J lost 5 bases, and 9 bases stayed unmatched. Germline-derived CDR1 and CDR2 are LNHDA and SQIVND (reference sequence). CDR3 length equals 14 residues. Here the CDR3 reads CASSLMTGTNEQYF. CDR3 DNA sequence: TGTGCCAGTAGTCTTATGACAGGGACCAACGAGCAGTACTTC. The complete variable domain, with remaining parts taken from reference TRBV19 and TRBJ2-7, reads DGGITQSPKYLFRKEGQNVTLSCEQNLNHDAMYWYRQDPGQGLRLIYYSQIVNDFQKGDIAEGYSVSREKKESFPLTVTSAQKNPTAFYLCASSLMTGTNEQYFGPGTRLTVT.

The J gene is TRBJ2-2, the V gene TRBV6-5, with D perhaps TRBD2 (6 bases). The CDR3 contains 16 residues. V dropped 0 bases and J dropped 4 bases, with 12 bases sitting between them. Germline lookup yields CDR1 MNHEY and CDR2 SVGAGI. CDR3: CASSYSAGRGTGELFF. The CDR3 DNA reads TGTGCCAGCAGTTACTCGGCGGGAAGAGGCACCGGGGAGCTGTTTTTT.